The present T cell receptor (beta chain) was sequenced within a study of shared clonotypes between healthy human individuals. The study, taken as a whole, reports: Naive subsets generally had larger estimated richness than memory subsets. The authors sampled blood alone, and tissue repertoires likely differ.

Here immunoSEQ multiplex PCR was the method, and the copy in TCRdb shows in-frame clones only, minus some. The table has roughly 2.5 million clones, around 90% seen once; the top ten hold more than 0.12%. The germline gives CDR1 SGHTA, CDR2 FQGNSA. V shed 4 bases and J shed 7 bases, with 10 bases lying between them. The CDR3 spans 12 residues. On this clone: What it recognizes is unknown.

The receptor was isolated from a man aged 18 to 30 in good health. The sample comprised naive CD4+ T cells sorted from blood. Subset here: CD45RA+ positively selected. This chain joins TRBV7-2 and TRBJ1-2, with a tentative D call TRBD1 (6 bases). Here the CDR3 reads CASSSPGAGYTF. In nucleotides, the CDR3 is TGTGCCAGCAGCTCCCCAGGGGCTGGCTACACCTTC. Variable domain in full (rest from reference TRBV7-2 and TRBJ1-2): GAGVSQSPSNKVTEKGKDVELRCDPISGHTALYWYRQSLGQGLEFLIYFQGNSAPDKSGLPSDRFSAERTGGSVSTLTIQRTQQEDSAVYLCASSSPGAGYTFGSGTRLTVV.